These 10 T cell receptor beta chains were sequenced from one sample in a study of cytomegalovirus exposure and HLA in healthy donors. PCR was performed using 60 Vbeta and 13 Jbeta primers. Sequencing was performed with immunoSEQ multiplex PCR; in TCRdb, only in-frame clones are kept and a portion is missing. The sample has around 150,000 clones, about 68% seen once; the top ten hold about 1.5%. Sequenced: PBMCs. These receptors all stem from a human donor in good health.

The chain has TRBV4-2 and TRBJ2-7; 9 nucleotides match TRBD2. The CDR3 spans 17 residues. The V segment lost 0 bases and the J segment 4 bases; nucleotides outside the gene matches: 10. The germline CDR1 and CDR2 sequences are LGHNA and YNFKEQ. The CDR3 loop is CASSQDPLTSGMYEQYF. The CDR3, as DNA: TGTGCCAGCAGCCAAGACCCACTGACTAGCGGCATGTACGAGCAGTACTTC.

CDR3 residues: CASSLGGSYNEQFF. DNA for the CDR3: TGTGCCAGCAGCTTGGGTGGGAGTTACAATGAGCAGTTCTTC. The chain carries TRBV7-8 and TRBJ2-1; weak D call: TRBD2 (5 bases). Germline loops: CDR1 SGHVS, CDR2 FQNEAQ. This CDR3 region has 14 residues. Trimming shortened V by 3 bases and J by 4 bases, and 10 bases separated the two germline ends.

This sequence joins TRBV28 and TRBJ2-5; D is perhaps TRBD1 (5 bases). The DNA end is a closer match to TRBJ2-7, so the J assignment may be wrong. CDR1 and CDR2 (germline): MDHEN, SYDVKM. The CDR3 contains 14 residues. The CDR3 nucleotides are TGTGCCAGCAGTCCCCCGGACACCGAAGACGAGCAGTACTTC. Translating it yields CASSPPDTEDEQYF.

V gene TRBV28 combines with J gene TRBJ2-1; tentatively, D is TRBD1 (5 bases). Per the germline V gene, CDR1 is MDHEN and CDR2 is SYDVKM. This CDR3 has 12 residues. The V and J ends lost 5 bases and 4 bases respectively, with 6 bases between them. The CDR3 DNA follows: TGTGCCAGCAGTCAGGGATACAATGAGCAGTTCTTC. Translation gives CASSQGYNEQFF.

The chain joins TRBV7-9 to TRBJ2-7; D is undetermined. Germline V gene lookup returns CDR1 SEHNR and CDR2 FQNEAQ (reference sequence). CDR3 length equals 12 residues. V lost 5 bases and J 2 bases, leaving 7 bases between the germline ends. CDR3: CASSPRTYEQYF. CDR3 coding DNA: TGTGCCAGCAGCCCCAGGACCTACGAGCAGTACTTC.

A few counts support this clone. The V call is TRBV6-1, the J call TRBJ1-2; D possibly corresponds to TRBD1 (6 bases). V dropped 6 bases and J dropped 9 bases, with 20 bases sitting between them. From germline, CDR1 is MNHNS and CDR2 SASEGT. This CDR3 spans 14 amino acids. CDR3 sequence (DNA): TGTGCCAGCAGGGAGACAGGACCACCCAGAAGCTACACCTTC. As protein: CASRETGPPRSYTF.

The chain has TRBV10-1 and TRBJ2-2, with D maybe TRBD1 (5 bases). CDR1 is WNHNN, CDR2 SYGVQD, per germline (reference sequence). This CDR3 is built from 16 residues. V was trimmed by 7 bases and J by 1 base, leaving 16 bases between them. CDR3 sequence (DNA): TGCGCCAGCACGAACGGACACTTGATGAACACCGGGGAGCTGTTTTTT. This encodes CASTNGHLMNTGELFF.

The chain employs TRBV18 and TRBJ1-6; no definite D call. The V and J ends lost 2 bases and 9 bases respectively, with 11 bases between them. Germline V gene sequence: CDR1 KGHSH, CDR2 LQKENI. The CDR3 contains 14 residues. CDR3 protein: CASSPTDLLSPLHF. The CDR3 DNA is TGTGCCAGCTCACCAACAGACCTTCTTTCACCCCTCCACTTT.

The V and J genes are TRBV13 and TRBJ2-3; D may be TRBD2 (5 bases). With 5 bases removed from V and 3 bases from J, the gap between germline ends came to 18 bases. Germline loops: CDR1 PRHDT, CDR2 FYEKMQ (reference sequence). This CDR3 is 16 amino acids long. The CDR3 coding sequence is TGTGCCAGCAGCCCTAGCCCCGGGGTTGGGACAGATACGCAGTATTTT. It translates to CASSPSPGVGTDTQYF.

J is TRBJ1-2 and V is TRBV4-1, with a possible D match to TRBD1 (5 bases). Trimming left V 4 bases short and J 2 bases short, with 14 bases between. Per the germline V gene, CDR1 is MGHRA and CDR2 is YSYEKL. The CDR3 consists of 15 residues. This CDR3 reads CASSPPWAGNYGYTF. CDR3 bases: TGCGCCAGCAGCCCCCCCTGGGCAGGGAACTATGGCTACACCTTC.